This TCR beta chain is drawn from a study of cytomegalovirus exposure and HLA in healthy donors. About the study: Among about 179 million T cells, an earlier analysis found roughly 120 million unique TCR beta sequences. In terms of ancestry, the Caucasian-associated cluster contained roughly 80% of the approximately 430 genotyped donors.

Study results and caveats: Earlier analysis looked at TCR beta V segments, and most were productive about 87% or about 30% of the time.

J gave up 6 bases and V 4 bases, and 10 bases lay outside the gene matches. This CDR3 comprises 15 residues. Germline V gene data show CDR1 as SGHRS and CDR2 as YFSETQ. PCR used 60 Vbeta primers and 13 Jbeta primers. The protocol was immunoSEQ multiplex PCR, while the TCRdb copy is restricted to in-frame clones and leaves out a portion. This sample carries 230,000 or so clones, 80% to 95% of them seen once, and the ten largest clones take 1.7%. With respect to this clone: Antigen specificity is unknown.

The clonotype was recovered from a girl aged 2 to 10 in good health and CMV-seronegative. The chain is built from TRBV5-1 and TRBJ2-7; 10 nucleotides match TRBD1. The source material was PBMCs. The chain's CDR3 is CASSPGTGDTSEQYF. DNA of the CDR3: TGCGCCAGCAGCCCGGGGACAGGGGACACGAGCGAGCAGTACTTC.